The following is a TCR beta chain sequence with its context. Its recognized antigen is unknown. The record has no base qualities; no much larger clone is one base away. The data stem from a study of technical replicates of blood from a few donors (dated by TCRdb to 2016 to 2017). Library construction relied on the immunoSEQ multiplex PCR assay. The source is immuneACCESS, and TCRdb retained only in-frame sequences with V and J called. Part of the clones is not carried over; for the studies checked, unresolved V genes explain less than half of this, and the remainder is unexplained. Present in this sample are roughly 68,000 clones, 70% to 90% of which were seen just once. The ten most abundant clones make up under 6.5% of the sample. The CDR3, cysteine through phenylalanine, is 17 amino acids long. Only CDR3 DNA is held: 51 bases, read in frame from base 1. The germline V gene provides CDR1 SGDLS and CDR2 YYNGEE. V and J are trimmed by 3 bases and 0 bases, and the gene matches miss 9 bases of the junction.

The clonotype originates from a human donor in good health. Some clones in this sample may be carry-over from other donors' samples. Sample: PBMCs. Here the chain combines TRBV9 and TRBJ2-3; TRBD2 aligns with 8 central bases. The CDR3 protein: CASSDPQRGKSTDTQYF. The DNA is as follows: TGTGCCAGCAGCGATCCACAGCGGGGGAAAAGCACAGATACGCAGTATTTT.